These 10 T cell receptor beta chains were sequenced from one sample in a study of blood T cells in healthy people across ages. A second PCR of roughly 7 to 11 cycles used a sample-barcoded 5' primer and a J-beta primer mix. TCRdb ran MiXCR on the 5' RACE reads and lists one entry per CDR3 protein. The repertoire holds under 2 million distinct CDR3 sequences, with roughly 32% as singletons. Sequencing was done on a sample of blood. The receptors come from a woman in her thirties in good health.

The genes are TRBV7-9 and TRBJ2-2; the D is unclear. Germline CDR1 SEHNR, CDR2 FQNEAQ (reference sequence). V lost 8 bases to trimming and J lost 6 bases, with 7 bases between them. The CDR3 runs 11 residues. CDR3: CASSIAGELFF. The CDR3 DNA reads as TGTGCCAGCTCCATAGCCGGGGAGCTGTTTTTT.

The chain carries TRBV5-1 and TRBJ1-2; 10 nucleotides match TRBD1. Germline loops: CDR1 SGHRS, CDR2 YFSETQ. CDR3 length: 15 amino acids. V gave up 0 bases and J gave up 7 bases; unmatched junction bases: 6. The CDR3 DNA reads TGCGCCAGCAGCTTGGAGGGACAGGGGACCGCTGGCTACACCTTC. Its translation: CASSLEGQGTAGYTF.

The J gene is TRBJ2-1, the V gene TRBV12-3 or TRBV12-4; 8 bases agree with TRBD2. CDR3 length: 17 residues. Trimming removed 2 bases from V and 0 bases from J; junction bases left unmatched: 6. The CDR3 bases are TGTGCCAGCAGTTTAAAGCTAGCGGGTGACTCCTACAATGAGCAGTTCTTC. Its protein product is CASSLKLAGDSYNEQFF.

At least ten counts were recorded for this clonotype. The rearrangement links TRBV29-1 to TRBJ2-5, with 7 positions matching TRBD1. J gave up 7 bases and V 3 bases, and 8 bases lay outside the gene matches. The CDR3 loop spans 13 amino acids. Germline V CDR1 and CDR2: SQVTM, ANQGSEA. CDR3 DNA: TGCAGCGTTGAGGGACAGAGCTTTGGGACCCAGTACTTC. This codes for CSVEGQSFGTQYF.

This clonotype occurred a few times. This chain's CDR3 is CSASQNEKLFF. DNA of the CDR3: TGCAGTGCTAGTCAGAATGAAAAACTGTTTTTT. The rearrangement links TRBV20-1 to TRBJ1-4; D unclear. Trimming took 3 bases from V and 5 from J, leaving 4 bases between them. Germline assignment: CDR1 DFQATT and CDR2 SNEGSKA (reference sequence). CDR3 length: 11 amino acids.

This clonotype was recorded a few times. The chain links TRBV12-3 or TRBV12-4 to TRBJ1-1; TRBD1 aligns across 7 bases. CDR3 length: 14 residues. Germline trimming cut 5 bases from V and 8 bases from J; bases unmatched to any gene: 11. This chain's CDR3 is CASSHRRDREEAFF. CDR3 bases: TGTGCCAGCAGTCATAGGCGGGACAGAGAAGAAGCTTTCTTT.

The rearrangement links TRBV6-1 to TRBJ1-5, with a weak D call TRBD1 (5 bases). V lost 4 bases and J 6 bases, leaving 10 bases between the germline ends. CDR3 length: 13 residues. The germline gives CDR1 MNHNS, CDR2 SASEGT. The CDR3 loop reads CASSGRGSQPQHF. For the CDR3, the DNA is TGTGCCAGCAGTGGTAGGGGAAGTCAGCCCCAGCATTTT.

The genes are TRBV4-1 and TRBJ1-1, with D maybe TRBD1 (5 bases). This CDR3 region has 13 residues. V shed 1 base and J shed 4 bases, with 7 bases lying between them. Germline V gene sequence: CDR1 MGHRA, CDR2 YSYEKL. CDR3 protein: CASSQAGTTEAFF. The CDR3, as DNA: TGCGCCAGCAGCCAAGCAGGGACCACTGAAGCTTTCTTT.

V gene TRBV4-1 combines with J gene TRBJ2-2, with 9 bases fitting TRBD1. V was clipped by 2 bases and J by 6 bases; unmatched bases: 4. The CDR3 runs to 15 residues. In germline, CDR1 is MGHRA, CDR2 YSYEKL. The DNA for the CDR3 is TGCGCCAGCAGCCAACGACAGGGGGAGGCCGGGGAGCTGTTTTTT. Amino acids: CASSQRQGEAGELFF.

About this clonotype itself: One junction end disagrees with the germline gene, perhaps due to a read error. The chain is built from TRBV4-2 and TRBJ2-7; no firm D call. The germline CDR1 and CDR2 sequences are LGHNA and YNFKEQ. The CDR3 length is 15 residues. This chain's CDR3 is CASNQDVGLPMVQYF. Written as DNA, the CDR3 is TGTGCCAGCAACCAAGATGTAGGCCTACCGATGGTACAGTACTTC.